A selection of T cell receptor beta chains follows, all from one sample in a study of shared clonotypes between healthy human individuals. TCRdb's table, derived via immunoSEQ multiplex PCR, lists solely in-frame clones and lacks some. Among millions of clones, about 92% were seen once, and the ten largest hold over 1.5%. Specimen: naive CD8+ T cells from PBMCs. The source of these receptors is a man between 18 and 35 years old in good health. Some clones in this sample may be carry-over from other donors' samples. Both conserved end residues are part of each CDR3. Each record gives: V gene, D gene, clone size, J gene, CDR3 protein, CDR3 DNA. A D gene is named only where the DNA matches it firmly. Not all rows give a size; the values are once, few, many and, for expanded clones, a class.

TRBV9	TRBD2	NA	TRBJ2-5	CASSPGLAGGYQSETQYF	TGTGCCAGCAGCCCCGGACTAGCGGGAGGGTACCAATCGGAGACCCAGTACTTC
TRBV25-1	NA	NA	TRBJ1-2	CASSGQPGYTF	TGTGCCAGCAGTGGGCAGCCAGGCTACACCTTC
TRBV11-2	NA	NA	TRBJ1-1	CASSPGVPRGQAFF	TGTGCCAGCAGCCCCGGGGTCCCAAGAGGCCAAGCTTTCTTT
TRBV28	NA	NA	TRBJ2-5	CASSFRSVETQYF	TGTGCCAGCAGTTTCCGGAGTGTGGAGACCCAGTACTTC
TRBV14	NA	once	TRBJ1-1	CASSRLRDIMNTEAFF	TGTGCCAGCAGCCGTCTCCGGGACATCATGAACACTGAAGCTTTCTTT
TRBV28	NA	NA	TRBJ1-3	CASSFSRVSGNTIYF	TGTGCCAGCAGTTTTAGCAGGGTCTCTGGAAACACCATATATTTT
TRBV6-5	NA	NA	TRBJ1-2	CASSYGEANYGYTF	TGTGCCAGCAGTTACGGGGAAGCTAACTATGGCTACACCTTC
TRBV7-9	NA	NA	TRBJ1-1	CASRLAVGGPNAEAFF	TGTGCCAGCCGATTGGCGGTGGGCGGACCGAACGCTGAAGCTTTCTTT
TRBV4-1	NA	NA	TRBJ1-4	CASSQERGYEKLFF	TGCGCCAGCAGCCAAGAGAGGGGATATGAAAAACTGTTTTTT
TRBV7-9	NA	NA	TRBJ2-1	CASSSSGTLDEQFF	TGTGCCAGCAGCTCATCCGGGACCTTGGATGAGCAGTTCTTC
TRBV11-2	NA	NA	TRBJ2-7	CASSLRGGARAYEQYF	TGTGCCAGCAGCTTAAGAGGGGGTGCTAGGGCCTACGAGCAGTACTTC
TRBV27	NA	few	TRBJ1-1	CASSSRGTEAFF	TGTGCCAGCAGTTCCAGGGGCACTGAAGCTTTCTTT
TRBV7-9	NA	NA	TRBJ1-1	CASSPFTGNTEAFF	TGTGCCAGCAGCCCCTTTACAGGGAACACTGAAGCTTTCTTT
TRBV4-2	TRBD2	NA	TRBJ2-5	CASSQDAGLAASGQETQYF	TGTGCCAGCAGCCAAGACGCGGGACTAGCAGCCTCGGGCCAAGAGACCCAGTACTTC
TRBV2	NA	NA	TRBJ1-3	CASSDLGSGNTIYF	TGTGCCAGCAGTGATCTAGGCTCTGGAAACACCATATATTTT
TRBV7-9	NA	NA	TRBJ1-1	CASSFSATGTEAFF	TGTGCCAGCAGCTTCTCGGCTACCGGCACTGAAGCTTTCTTT
TRBV29-1	TRBD2	NA	TRBJ2-7	CSVDLGGGYAEQYF	TGCAGCGTTGATCTAGGCGGGGGTTACGCCGAGCAGTACTTC
TRBV28	NA	NA	TRBJ2-5	CASSSRETQYF	TGTGCCAGCAGCAGCAGAGAGACCCAGTACTTC
TRBV27	NA	NA	TRBJ2-7	CASSDSLYEQYF	TGTGCCAGCAGCGACAGTCTCTACGAGCAGTACTTC
TRBV27	NA	NA	TRBJ2-6	CASSALGGANVLTF	TGTGCCAGCAGTGCCCTCGGAGGGGCCAACGTCCTGACTTTC
TRBV28	TRBD1	NA	TRBJ2-3	CATGDRGGTDTQYF	TGTGCCACCGGAGACAGGGGAGGCACAGATACGCAGTATTTT
TRBV9	NA	once	TRBJ2-5	CASSVGPGKTWETQYF	TGTGCCAGCAGCGTAGGCCCGGGAAAGACGTGGGAGACCCAGTACTTC
TRBV4-1	TRBD1	NA	TRBJ1-2	CASSQPGQGAFNYGYTF	TGCGCCAGCAGCCAGCCGGGACAGGGGGCTTTTAACTATGGCTACACCTTC
TRBV27	NA	NA	TRBJ2-3	CASSLAGLTRDTQYF	TGTGCCAGCAGTTTAGCGGGACTCACACGAGATACGCAGTATTTT
TRBV6-6	NA	NA	TRBJ2-7	CASSYGGATYEQYF	TGTGCCAGCAGTTACGGGGGAGCGACCTACGAGCAGTACTTC
TRBV27	NA	NA	TRBJ1-2	CASSFRQDDGYTF	TGTGCCAGCAGTTTTCGACAGGATGATGGCTACACCTTC